Listed below are T cell receptor beta chains from one sample, sequenced in a study of T cell changes during pregnancy in multiple sclerosis. Some clones are missing from TCRdb's copy, which holds only in-frame ones; the method was immunoSEQ multiplex PCR. This table has about 47,000 clones, approximately 90% appearing once. Sequenced material: peripheral blood, taken in the first trimester of pregnancy. These receptors came from a female donor with multiple sclerosis, enrolled in a pregnancy study. Both conserved end residues are part of each CDR3. D genes are given only for firm matches. Clone size appears in some rows only: once, few, many, or a class for an expanded clone.

TRBV2	.	.	TRBJ2-3	TGTGCCAGCAGTTTACAGGGTCCCTCAGATACGCAGTATTTT	CASSLQGPSDTQYF
TRBV5-1	.	.	TRBJ2-7	TGCGCCAGCAGCTTGGCGTGGACATCCTACGAGCAGTACTTC	CASSLAWTSYEQYF
TRBV21-1	.	.	TRBJ1-1	TGTGCCAGCAGCCAGATACAGGGGGAAAACACTGAAGCTTTCTTT	CASSQIQGENTEAFF
TRBV7-2	.	.	TRBJ1-2	TGTGCCAGCAGCTTATCCACAGCAGAATACTATGGCTACACCTTC	CASSLSTAEYYGYTF
TRBV6-6	.	.	TRBJ1-5	TGTGCCAGCAGTACCCTCCCGGCGGACAATCAGCCCCAGCATTTT	CASSTLPADNQPQHF
TRBV30	TRBD1	.	TRBJ1-4	TGTGCCTGGGGGCGAATGGGACAGCTTAATGAAAAACTGTTTTTT	CAWGRMGQLNEKLFF
TRBV27	.	.	TRBJ2-7	TGTGCCAGCAGTTTATCGGGGGCTGGGTCCTACGAGCAGTACTTC	CASSLSGAGSYEQYF
TRBV7-3	TRBD2	.	TRBJ2-3	TGTGCCAGCAGCTGGACTAGCGTAAGCACAGATACGCAGTATTTT	CASSWTSVSTDTQYF
TRBV30	TRBD2	.	TRBJ2-3	TGTGCCTGGAGTGTGGGCGCGGGGGGCCTCACAGATACGCAGTATTTT	CAWSVGAGGLTDTQYF
TRBV10-1	TRBD1	.	TRBJ1-4	TGCGCCAGCAGCGACAGGGACGAAAAACTGTTTTTT	CASSDRDEKLFF
TRBV27	.	.	TRBJ1-1	TGTGCCAGCAGTCCCAATGGGAGGGAAGCTTTCTTT	CASSPNGREAFF
TRBV10-1	TRBD1	.	TRBJ2-2	TGCGCCAGCATTGGGACAGACGTAAACACCGGGGAGCTGTTTTTT	CASIGTDVNTGELFF
TRBV11-3	.	.	TRBJ2-2	TGTGCCAGCAGCTCAGGGGTTAACACCGGGGAGCTGTTTTTT	CASSSGVNTGELFF
TRBV7-3	.	once	TRBJ2-3	TGTGCCAGCAGCTTAGCCGGGGGTGAAGATACGCAGTATTTT	CASSLAGGEDTQYF
TRBV5-1	.	.	TRBJ1-2	TGCGCCAGCAGCTTGGACAGTTCCTATGGCTACACCTTC	CASSLDSSYGYTF
TRBV27	TRBD2	.	TRBJ2-5	TGTGCCAGCAGAGGACTAGCGTGGGAGACCCAGTACTTC	CASRGLAWETQYF
TRBV2	.	.	TRBJ1-3	TGTGCCAGCAGTGATGTACTCTCTGGAAACACCATATATTTT	CASSDVLSGNTIYF
TRBV7-9	TRBD1	.	TRBJ1-5	TGTGCCAGCAGCGGGGGGGTGGACAGGGCCCTCGGTCAGCCCCAGCATTTT	CASSGGVDRALGQPQHF
TRBV4-3	.	.	TRBJ1-4	TGCGCCAGCAGCGCGGGGGCGGATAATGAAAAACTGTTTTTT	CASSAGADNEKLFF
TRBV7-3	TRBD2	.	TRBJ2-1	TGTGCCAGCAGTTTGATACCGGGACTAGCGTTTCCTTCCTCCTACAATGAGCAGTTCTTC	CASSLIPGLAFPSSYNEQFF
TRBV29-1	.	.	TRBJ2-1	TGCAGCGTTGTTGAACACGAGCAGTTCTTC	CSVVEHEQFF
TRBV5-4	.	.	TRBJ1-1	TGTGCCAGCAGCTTGACGGGATTCATGAACACTGAAGCTTTCTTT	CASSLTGFMNTEAFF
TRBV28	.	once	TRBJ2-5	TGTGCCAGCACCCCCGCGCTCCAACCGGGGGACGAACAAGAGACCCAGTACTTC	CASTPALQPGDEQETQYF
TRBV4-3	TRBD1	.	TRBJ2-7	TGCGCCAGCAGCCAAAGGGACAGAACCTACGAGCAGTACTTC	CASSQRDRTYEQYF
TRBV15	TRBD1	few	TRBJ2-1	TGTGCCAGCGGAACGCGCAGGGGGTCCGAGCAGTTCTTC	CASGTRRGSEQFF
TRBV30	TRBD2	once	TRBJ2-5	TGTGCCTGGGCGCCGGGACTAGGGGACGAGACCCAGTACTTC	CAWAPGLGDETQYF
TRBV6-6	.	.	TRBJ1-1	TGTGCCAGCAGTGCACCGGAGGGTATGAACACTGAAGCTTTCTTT	CASSAPEGMNTEAFF
TRBV9	.	.	TRBJ1-1	TGTGCCAGCAGCTTGTCGGGGAGCACTGAAGCTTTCTTT	CASSLSGSTEAFF
TRBV2	TRBD1	.	TRBJ1-2	TGTGCCAGCAGGTCTTGGAGGGACAGAGCTTATGGCTACACCTTC	CASRSWRDRAYGYTF
TRBV28	TRBD1	.	TRBJ1-1	TGTGCCAGCAGTCCCTCAGGGGGCGTTGGGAGGAACACTGAAGCTTTCTTT	CASSPSGGVGRNTEAFF
TRBV6-1	.	.	TRBJ2-1	TGTGCCAGCAGCAGACATCTCTACAATGAGCAGTTCTTC	CASSRHLYNEQFF
TRBV7-2	.	few	TRBJ2-5	TGTGCCAGCAGCCCCCTGGCCGGGGAAGAGACCCAGTACTTC	CASSPLAGEETQYF
TRBV11-2	.	.	TRBJ1-6	TGTGCCAGCAGCAGTACCGCAGGCTATTCACCCCTCCACTTT	CASSSTAGYSPLHF
TRBV5-4	.	.	TRBJ1-1	TGTGCCAGCAGCTCAACCGGACACGGCCCTGAAGCTTTCTTT	CASSSTGHGPEAFF
TRBV7-2	.	.	TRBJ2-3	TGTGCCAGCAGCCCGTCCGGCGGGGCGGGCACAGATACGCAGTATTTT	CASSPSGGAGTDTQYF